Below, 14 T cell receptor beta chains from the same sample are listed, as sequenced in a study of identical twins. TCRdb processed the 5' RACE reads anew with MiXCR; each CDR3 protein has one entry. The top ten hold around 0.4% of the sample, which has around 530,000 distinct CDR3 sequences, roughly 15% seen once. The same data also contributed to another study, on yellow fever vaccine responses in identical twins.

The sample comprised CD4+ T cells sorted from blood. The receptors were sampled from a woman younger than 30 in good health.

There are a few counts of this clonotype. The chain combines TRBV12-3 or TRBV12-4 with TRBJ2-1; D gene ambiguous. Deletions cut 5 bases from V and 12 bases from J, with 11 bases between. This CDR3 has 11 residues. CDR3 sequence reads: CASSNRKGQFF. In DNA, the CDR3 is TGTGCCAGCAGTAACCGAAAGGGGCAGTTCTTC.

The chain joins TRBV10-3 to TRBJ2-3; 12 nucleotides line up with TRBD2. CDR3 size: 16 residues. Germline CDR1 and CDR2: ENHRY and SYGVKD. J was trimmed by 1 base and V by 6 bases; bases with no gene match: 5. CDR3 loop: CAIRPSGGAGTDTQYF. CDR3 bases: TGTGCCATCAGGCCTAGCGGGGGGGCTGGCACAGATACGCAGTATTTT.

This clonotype showed up just a few times. This sequence joins TRBV29-1 and TRBJ1-2; possible D gene TRBD1, 6 bases. The CDR3 length is 13 residues. The germline V gene has CDR1 SQVTM and CDR2 ANQGSEA. V lost 7 bases and J 7 bases, leaving 19 bases between the germline ends. CDR3 amino acids: CSAGTQGSGGYTF. The CDR3 DNA sequence: TGCAGCGCGGGAACACAGGGCTCCGGTGGCTACACCTTC.

This clonotype came up a few times. The genes are TRBV12-3 or TRBV12-4 and TRBJ2-1, with 15 bases aligning to TRBD2. The V and J ends lost 7 bases and 15 bases, in that order; junction bases with no gene match: 7. The CDR3 has 13 residues. CDR3 in DNA: TGTGCCAGCACGAGGGGACTAGCGGGAGGCTGGTTCTTC. Translated: CASTRGLAGGWFF.

A few counts support this clonotype. This rearrangement joins TRBV20-1 to TRBJ2-3; D unresolved. Looked up from germline, CDR1 is DFQATT and CDR2 is SNEGSKA (reference sequence). Trimming removed 5 bases from V and 3 bases from J, with 6 bases in between. This CDR3 has 11 residues. The CDR3 sequence: CSAPKTDTQYF. CDR3 in DNA: TGCAGTGCTCCAAAAACAGATACGCAGTATTTT.

The chain combines TRBV3-1 with TRBJ2-3; 7 bases agree with TRBD2. V lost 0 bases, J lost 1 base, and 7 bases stayed unmatched. The CDR3 is 17 residues long. Germline CDR1 LGHDT, CDR2 YNNKEL (reference sequence). The CDR3 coding sequence is TGTGCCAGCAGCCAAGATACCCGCGGGAGAGGCACAGATACGCAGTATTTT. Translating gives CASSQDTRGRGTDTQYF.

This clonotype was found a few times. The chain links TRBV18 to TRBJ2-7, with D uncertain. Trimming left V 5 bases short and J 0 bases short, with 11 bases between. CDR1 and CDR2 (germline): KGHSH, LQKENI. CDR3 length equals 14 residues. The CDR3: CASSENGDSYEQYF. The CDR3 bases are TGTGCCAGCTCAGAAAACGGAGACTCCTACGAGCAGTACTTC.

The chain recombines TRBV10-3 with TRBJ2-7, with a tentative D call TRBD1 (6 bases). CDR3 length: 15 residues. Germline V gene data show CDR1 as ENHRY and CDR2 as SYGVKD. Trimming cost V 2 bases and J 1 base, with 12 bases left between them. This CDR3 is CAISESRTASYEQYF. The CDR3, as DNA: TGTGCCATCAGTGAGAGCAGGACAGCGTCCTACGAGCAGTACTTC.

The chain couples TRBV24-1 to TRBJ2-1; TRBD2 matches at 12 bases. Germline CDR1 is KGHDR and CDR2 is SFDVKD. The CDR3 has 20 amino acids. V dropped 5 bases and J dropped 1; count of bases not matched to a gene: 14. Here the CDR3 DNA reads TGTGCCACCAGTGCCCCGACACTATACCTAGCGGGAGGGTCCTACAATGAGCAGTTCTTC. It yields the protein CATSAPTLYLAGGSYNEQFF.

This clonotype was seen a handful of times. This chain connects TRBV5-4 to TRBJ2-2, with TRBD2 matching over 10 bases. The CDR3 runs 20 residues. V shed 1 base and J 2 bases; nucleotides not matched to a gene: 14. Germline values: CDR1 SGHNT, CDR2 YYREEE (reference sequence). DNA for the CDR3: TGTGCCAGCAGCTTGTACCCCCACGCTAGCGGGGGACCAAACACCGGGGAGCTGTTTTTT. Translating it yields CASSLYPHASGGPNTGELFF.

This clonotype was detected a few times. V gene TRBV15 combines with J gene TRBJ2-7, with 10 bases aligning to TRBD2. This CDR3 spans 17 amino acids. Germline CDR1 reads LNHNV; CDR2 reads YYDKDF (reference sequence). V dropped 0 bases and J dropped 5; count of bases not matched to a gene: 10. Here the CDR3 reads CATSRDLAGVRTHEQYF. Here the CDR3 DNA reads TGTGCCACCAGCAGAGATCTAGCGGGAGTTAGAACCCACGAGCAGTACTTC.

The chain joins TRBV12-3 or TRBV12-4 to TRBJ1-5, with D perhaps matching TRBD1 (5 bases). The V end was cut by 9 bases, the J end by 4 bases, with 13 bases between. The length of the CDR3 is 13 residues. In nucleotides, the CDR3 is TGTGCCAGTACCCAGGGCGCAAATCAGCCCCAGCATTTT. The encoded protein is CASTQGANQPQHF.

This clonotype was picked up many times. DNA for the CDR3: TGCGCCAGCAGCTTGGTCAGGGATGGTGAAGCTTTCTTT. This gives the protein CASSLVRDGEAFF. This chain joins TRBV5-1 and TRBJ1-1; a weak D match, TRBD1 (5 bases). The CDR3 has 13 residues. Germline assignment: CDR1 SGHRS and CDR2 YFSETQ. The V and J ends lost 0 bases and 7 bases respectively, with 10 bases between them.

The chain couples TRBV5-5 to TRBJ2-3; TRBD2 matches 8 bases. Germline V gives CDR1 SGHKS, CDR2 YYEKEE (reference sequence). With V trimmed by 1 base and J by 2 bases, 9 bases remained unmatched. The CDR3 extends over 17 amino acids. CDR3 amino acids: CASSLRSGGTLTDTQYF. The CDR3 DNA reads TGTGCCAGCAGCTTGAGGAGCGGGGGAACCCTCACAGATACGCAGTATTTT.